These 28 T cell receptor beta chains originate from one sample sequenced in a study of blood T cell repertoires in COVID-19. Sequencing was performed with immunoSEQ multiplex PCR; in TCRdb, only in-frame clones are kept and a portion is missing. This table holds roughly 440,000 clones, about 91% found once. The sample comprised peripheral blood. These receptors were collected from a woman aged 50 to 60 with COVID-19, enrolled during active disease.

CDR3 in amino acids: CASSLGARGDYEQYF. The CDR3 DNA reads as TGTGCCAGCAGCTTGGGAGCCCGGGGTGACTACGAGCAGTACTTC. The J gene is TRBJ2-7, the V gene TRBV5-4; possible D gene TRBD2, 5 bases. Trimming stripped 0 bases from V and 3 bases from J, with 13 bases between. The germline gives CDR1 SGHNT, CDR2 YYREEE (reference sequence). The CDR3 spans 15 residues.

This clone was seen a handful of times. The gene calls are TRBV30 and TRBJ2-7, with 9 bases identical to TRBD1. Germline V CDR1 and CDR2: GTSNPN, SVGIG (reference sequence). This CDR3 spans 14 amino acids. The junction had 6 bases not matched to a gene; V was cut back by 4 bases and J by 2 bases. The CDR3 reads CAWKPGTGTYEQYF. The CDR3 DNA reads TGTGCCTGGAAGCCCGGGACAGGGACCTACGAGCAGTACTTC.

The chain couples TRBV12-3 or TRBV12-4 to TRBJ2-2, with a possible D match to TRBD2 (7 bases). The CDR3 is made up of 13 amino acids. Trimming cost V 7 bases and J 7 bases, with 13 bases left between them. CDR3 in DNA: TGTGCCAGCACCCTAGGGGGGGGCGGGGAGCTGTTTTTT. Encoded protein: CASTLGGGGELFF.

The V call is TRBV5-1, the J call TRBJ2-3, with TRBD2 matching 14 bases. This CDR3 has 17 residues. Looked up from germline, CDR1 is SGHRS and CDR2 is YFSETQ. After removal of 4 bases from V and 1 base from J, the junction contained 5 bases not matched to a gene. DNA of the CDR3: TGCGCCAGCAGCCTCCAGGGACTAGCGGGGGGCACAGATACGCAGTATTTT. Protein product: CASSLQGLAGGTDTQYF.

The CDR3 loop reads CASSLAWNTEAFF. As DNA, the CDR3 is TGTGCCAGCAGCTTGGCTTGGAACACTGAAGCTTTCTTT. The chain carries TRBV7-7 and TRBJ1-1; D ambiguous. V lost 3 bases to trimming and J lost 1 base, with 6 bases between them. In germline, CDR1 is SSHAT, CDR2 FNYEAQ (reference sequence). The CDR3 is made up of 13 amino acids.

This clone was detected once. The chain links TRBV5-1 to TRBJ1-1; D might be TRBD1 (6 bases). The CDR3 extends over 14 amino acids. Germline V gene lookup returns CDR1 SGHRS and CDR2 YFSETQ. Between the trimmed V and J ends, which lost 0 bases and 5 bases, there was a span of 11 bases. In DNA, the CDR3 is TGCGCCAGCAGCTTGGGGCAGGGGAAAACTGAAGCTTTCTTT. Its translation: CASSLGQGKTEAFF.

This clone was seen more than once but under ten times. The rearrangement links TRBV2 to TRBJ2-5, with 14 bases matching TRBD2. The CDR3 has 15 residues. After removal of 4 bases from V and 5 bases from J, the junction contained 3 bases not matched to a gene. The germline gives CDR1 SNHLY, CDR2 FYNNEI. The CDR3 DNA reads as TGTGCCAGCAGTGTGGGGACTAGCGGGGGTGAGACCCAGTACTTC. Its translation is CASSVGTSGGETQYF.

This chain uses TRBV2 with TRBJ1-4, with 7 bases matching TRBD1. This CDR3 region has 15 residues. V was clipped by 8 bases and J by 1 base; unmatched bases: 7. Germline V gene sequence: CDR1 SNHLY, CDR2 FYNNEI. The CDR3 coding sequence is TGTGCCAGCGAGAACAACAGGGGAACTAATGAAAAACTGTTTTTT. Translation gives CASENNRGTNEKLFF.

The J gene is TRBJ1-1, the V gene TRBV5-1; D remains unclear. The length of the CDR3 is 13 residues. V shed 3 bases and J shed 6 bases, with 12 bases lying between them. CDR1 is SGHRS, CDR2 YFSETQ, per germline. The CDR3 sequence is CASSSSPLAEAFF. The CDR3 DNA reads as TGCGCCAGCAGCTCCTCGCCACTGGCTGAAGCTTTCTTT.

The V call is TRBV7-9, the J call TRBJ1-3, with D possibly being TRBD1 (5 bases). The CDR3 spans 12 residues. Germline V CDR1 and CDR2: SEHNR, FQNEAQ (reference sequence). Trimming shortened V by 8 bases and J by 3 bases, and 8 bases separated the two germline ends. DNA for the CDR3: TGTGCCAGCGGTCAGGGTGGAAACACCATATATTTT. It specifies CASGQGGNTIYF. The full variable domain, with the rest looked up from reference TRBV7-9 and TRBJ1-3, is DTGVSQNPRHKITKRGQNVTFRCDPISEHNRLYWYRQTLGQGPEFLTYFQNEAQLEKSRLLSDRFSAERPKGSFSTLEIQRTEQGDSAMYLCASGQGGNTIYFGEGSWLTVV.

The chain recombines TRBV28 with TRBJ1-5, with D possibly matching TRBD1 (6 bases). Trimming stripped 8 bases from V and 5 bases from J, with 16 bases between. This CDR3 contains 14 residues. From germline, CDR1 is MDHEN and CDR2 SYDVKM. The CDR3: CASAGGRVYQPQHF. The DNA for the CDR3 is TGTGCCAGCGCCGGGGGGCGCGTGTATCAGCCCCAGCATTTT. Using reference TRBV28 and TRBJ1-5 for the parts outside the CDR3, the full variable domain is DVKVTQSSRYLVKRTGEKVFLECVQDMDHENMFWYRQDPGLGLRLIYFSYDVKMKEKGDIPEGYSVSREKKERFSLILESASTNQTSMYLCASAGGRVYQPQHFGDGTRLSIL.

V usage is TRBV11-1 and J usage is TRBJ2-7; tentatively, D is TRBD2 (7 bases). Germline CDR1 SGHAT, CDR2 FQDESV (reference sequence). The V gene lost 5 bases and the J gene lost 5 bases, with 22 bases spanning the gap. The CDR3 has 16 residues. The CDR3 sequence: CASSPPKGGGPHEQYF. The CDR3 DNA reads as TGTGCCAGCAGCCCCCCAAAGGGGGGGGGCCCCCACGAGCAGTACTTC.

The CDR3, as DNA: TGTGCCAGCAGCGGCCAAACAACAGTAACGAAAGCAAAGTCCTATGGCTACACCTTC. Its translation: CASSGQTTVTKAKSYGYTF. The genes are TRBV9 and TRBJ1-2; no reliable D call. The V gene lost 3 bases and the J gene lost 4 bases, with 28 bases spanning the gap. Germline lookup yields CDR1 SGDLS and CDR2 YYNGEE. CDR3 length equals 19 residues. The full variable domain, in which reference TRBV9 and TRBJ1-2 provide the parts outside the CDR3, is DSGVTQTPKHLITATGQRVTLRCSPRSGDLSVYWYQQSLDQGLQFLIQYYNGEERAKGNILERFSAQQFPDLHSELNLSSLELGDSALYFCASSGQTTVTKAKSYGYTFGSGTRLTVV.

On this clone: The junction departs from the called germline gene at one end, perhaps through a read error. The V call is TRBV14, the J call TRBJ1-2; TRBD1 matches 8 bases. This CDR3 comprises 13 residues. CDR1 and CDR2 (germline): SGHDN, FVKESK. CDR3 in DNA: TGTGCCAGCAGCCAAGAGGTGGGACAGGCGACGTTGTTC. It translates to CASSQEVGQATLF.

This chain uses TRBV6-1 with TRBJ1-5, with 8 bases aligning to TRBD1. V trimming: 0 bases; J trimming: 0 bases; junction bases outside the gene matches: 4. The CDR3 runs to 17 residues. Germline V lookup: CDR1 MNHNS, CDR2 SASEGT. The CDR3 region has the DNA TGTGCCAGCAGTGAAGCTCGGACAGGGTATAGCAATCAGCCCCAGCATTTT. Protein: CASSEARTGYSNQPQHF.

The rearrangement links TRBV5-4 to TRBJ2-7; D gene uncertain. This CDR3 is built from 14 residues. Germline V gives CDR1 SGHNT, CDR2 YYREEE (reference sequence). The V and J ends lost 0 bases and 0 bases respectively, with 7 bases between them. In DNA form, the CDR3 reads TGTGCCAGCAGCTTGGACTCCATCTCCTACGAGCAGTACTTC. It is translated as CASSLDSISYEQYF.

This clone was seen a handful of times. V and J are TRBV5-1 and TRBJ1-1; TRBD1 agrees at 7 bases. CDR3 length: 14 residues. The germline CDR1 and CDR2 sequences are SGHRS and YFSETQ. V was pared by 5 bases and J by 1 base, with 5 bases of the junction left unmatched. In DNA form, the CDR3 reads TGCGCCAGCAGATTTACAGGGGAGAACACTGAAGCTTTCTTT. Protein product: CASRFTGENTEAFF.

This chain uses TRBV11-2 with TRBJ1-1; D call uncertain. The V gene lost 5 bases and the J gene lost 6 bases, with 10 bases spanning the gap. The germline V gene has CDR1 SGHAT and CDR2 FQNNGV. The CDR3 spans 12 residues. DNA for the CDR3: TGTGCCAGCAGCCTTTTGAGAGCTGAAGCTTTCTTT. Protein product: CASSLLRAEAFF.

Concerning this clone: A single base separates this from a much larger clone, so it may be a read error. In the same sample, other DNA sequences code for this CDR3. The chain is built from TRBV5-6 and TRBJ1-3; D is perhaps TRBD1 (6 bases). In germline, CDR1 is SGHDT, CDR2 YYEEEE. Trimming shortened V by 1 base and J by 2 bases, and 7 bases separated the two germline ends. This CDR3 has 14 residues. CDR3 sequence reads: CASSLTGTGNTIYF. The CDR3 region has the DNA TGTGCCAGCAGCTTGACAGGGACTGGAAACACCATATATTTT.

This rearrangement joins TRBV28 to TRBJ1-5; TRBD1 agrees at 7 bases. Germline V CDR1 and CDR2: MDHEN, SYDVKM. The CDR3 contains 17 residues. With 3 bases clipped from V and 2 bases from J, the junction kept 10 bases outside the gene matches. The CDR3 DNA is TGTGCCAGCAGTTTCTTAGGACAGGCCTATGGCAATCAGCCCCAGCATTTT. Translating gives CASSFLGQAYGNQPQHF.

A single count supports this clone. V is TRBV29-1 and J is TRBJ1-5; 9 bases are a match to TRBD1. CDR1 and CDR2 from the germline V gene are SQVTM and ANQGSEA. CDR3 size: 14 residues. V shed 5 bases, J shed 1 base, and the junction held 3 bases outside the gene matches. The CDR3 region is CSVLDRGSNQPQHF. CDR3 DNA sequence: TGCAGCGTTTTGGACAGGGGAAGCAATCAGCCCCAGCATTTT. The whole variable domain, remainder taken from reference TRBV29-1 and TRBJ1-5, is SAVISQKPSRDICQRGTSLTIQCQVDSQVTMMFWYRQQPGQSLTLIATANQGSEATYESGFVIDKFPISRPNLTFSTLTVSNMSPEDSSIYLCSVLDRGSNQPQHFGDGTRLSIL.

V usage is TRBV20-1 and J usage is TRBJ2-7, with 7 bases aligning to TRBD1. The CDR3 is 12 residues long. Germline V gene sequence: CDR1 DFQATT, CDR2 SNEGSKA (reference sequence). The V and J ends lost 3 bases and 12 bases, in that order; junction bases with no gene match: 11. CDR3 region: CSASLSRGGLYF. The DNA for the CDR3 is TGCAGTGCTAGTTTAAGTCGAGGGGGCCTGTACTTC.

The chain uses TRBV2 and TRBJ1-6, with D possibly TRBD1 on 6 matching bases. Between the trimmed V and J ends, which lost 5 bases and 12 bases, there was a span of 14 bases. The CDR3 is made up of 13 amino acids. CDR1 and CDR2 from the germline V gene are SNHLY and FYNNEI. DNA of the CDR3: TGTGCCAGCAGTTTTGGACAGACTCTACCCCTCCACTTT. Protein: CASSFGQTLPLHF. Combining the CDR3 with reference TRBV2 and TRBJ1-6 gives the whole variable domain EPEVTQTPSHQVTQMGQEVILRCVPISNHLYFYWYRQILGQKVEFLVSFYNNEISEKSEIFDDQFSVERPDGSNFTLKIRSTKLEDSAMYFCASSFGQTLPLHFGNGTRLTVT.

The chain recombines TRBV7-8 with TRBJ2-1; 16 bases are a match to TRBD2. V lost 8 bases to trimming and J lost 5 bases; unmatched junction nucleotides: 6. This CDR3 has 16 amino acids. Germline V gene lookup returns CDR1 SGHVS and CDR2 FQNEAQ. CDR3 in DNA: TGTGCCAGCCCTGGGACTAGCGGGGGGGCGGACAATGAGCAGTTCTTC. Translation gives CASPGTSGGADNEQFF.

This clone showed up just a few times. In DNA form, the CDR3 reads TGTGCCAGCAGCTTAGCGGGACAGGGGCCCCCCAGCTCCTACGAGCAGTACTTC. Translated: CASSLAGQGPPSSYEQYF. The chain carries TRBV7-2 and TRBJ2-7; 10 nucleotides agree with TRBD1. Germline assignment: CDR1 SGHTA and CDR2 FQGNSA. Germline trimming cut 0 bases from V and 0 bases from J; bases unmatched to any gene: 8. This CDR3 is 18 amino acids long.

The chain uses TRBV19 and TRBJ2-1; 7 bases match TRBD1. The length of the CDR3 is 15 residues. The ends lost 3 bases at V and 1 base at J; junction bases unmatched: 3. CDR1 LNHDA and CDR2 SQIVND come from the germline V gene (reference sequence). DNA for the CDR3: TGTGCCAGTAGTATTCCGGGACAGTCCTACAATGAGCAGTTCTTC. It is translated as CASSIPGQSYNEQFF. Looking up the rest from reference TRBV19 and TRBJ2-1 gives the full variable domain: DGGITQSPKYLFRKEGQNVTLSCEQNLNHDAMYWYRQDPGQGLRLIYYSQIVNDFQKGDIAEGYSVSREKKESFPLTVTSAQKNPTAFYLCASSIPGQSYNEQFFGPGTRLTVL.

The J gene is TRBJ1-2, the V gene TRBV21-1. TRBV21-1 is recorded as a pseudogene. The CDR3 is 15 amino acids. In DNA form, the CDR3 reads TGTGCCAGCAGCAAATTGAGGCACCGATTCTATGGCTACACCTTC. Its translation: CASSKLRHRFYGYTF.

This chain joins TRBV19 and TRBJ1-4; TRBD1 agrees at 9 bases. Trimming took 4 bases from V and 8 from J; bases not matched to a gene: 5. Germline loops: CDR1 LNHDA, CDR2 SQIVND (reference sequence). The CDR3 is 14 amino acids. The CDR3 region is CASSKGQGSEKLFF. The CDR3 nucleotides read TGTGCCAGTAGTAAGGGACAGGGTAGCGAAAAACTGTTTTTT.